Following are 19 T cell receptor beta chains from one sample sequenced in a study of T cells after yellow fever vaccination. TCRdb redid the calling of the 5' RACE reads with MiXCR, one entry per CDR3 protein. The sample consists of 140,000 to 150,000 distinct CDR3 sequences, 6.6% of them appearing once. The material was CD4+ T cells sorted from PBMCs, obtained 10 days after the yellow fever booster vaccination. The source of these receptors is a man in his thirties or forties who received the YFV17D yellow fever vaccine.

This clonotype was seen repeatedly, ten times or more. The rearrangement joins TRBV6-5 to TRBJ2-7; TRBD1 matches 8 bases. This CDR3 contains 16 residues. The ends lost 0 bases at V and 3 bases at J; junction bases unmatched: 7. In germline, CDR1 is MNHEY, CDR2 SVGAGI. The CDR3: CASSYSYRGTRYEQYF. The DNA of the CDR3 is TGTGCCAGCAGTTACTCTTACAGGGGGACCCGCTACGAGCAGTACTTC.

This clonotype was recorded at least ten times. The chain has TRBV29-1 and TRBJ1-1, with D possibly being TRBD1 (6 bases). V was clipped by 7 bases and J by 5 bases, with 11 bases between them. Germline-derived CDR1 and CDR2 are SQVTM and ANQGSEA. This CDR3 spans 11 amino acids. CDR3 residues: CSAGTSTEAFF. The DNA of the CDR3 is TGCAGCGCCGGGACATCTACTGAAGCTTTCTTT.

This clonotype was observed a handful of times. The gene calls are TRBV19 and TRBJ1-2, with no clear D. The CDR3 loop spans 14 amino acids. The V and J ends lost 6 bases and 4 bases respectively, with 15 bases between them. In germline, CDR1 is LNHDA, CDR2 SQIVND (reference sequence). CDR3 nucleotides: TGTGCCAGTAGGAACCCCCACGGTACCTATGGCTACACCTTC. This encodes CASRNPHGTYGYTF. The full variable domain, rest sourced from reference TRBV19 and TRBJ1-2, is DGGITQSPKYLFRKEGQNVTLSCEQNLNHDAMYWYRQDPGQGLRLIYYSQIVNDFQKGDIAEGYSVSREKKESFPLTVTSAQKNPTAFYLCASRNPHGTYGYTFGSGTRLTVV.

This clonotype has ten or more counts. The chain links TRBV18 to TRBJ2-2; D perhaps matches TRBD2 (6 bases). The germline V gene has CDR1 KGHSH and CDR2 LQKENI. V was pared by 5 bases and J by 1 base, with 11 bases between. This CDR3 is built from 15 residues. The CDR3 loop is CASSRGLLNTGELFF. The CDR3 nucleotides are TGTGCCAGCTCAAGGGGACTGTTGAACACCGGGGAGCTGTTTTTT.

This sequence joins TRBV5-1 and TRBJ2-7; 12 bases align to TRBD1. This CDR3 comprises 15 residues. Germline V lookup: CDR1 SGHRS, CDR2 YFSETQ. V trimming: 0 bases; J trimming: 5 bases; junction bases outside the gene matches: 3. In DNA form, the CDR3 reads TGCGCCAGCAGCTTGGCGGGACAGGGGGCGGACGAGCAGTACTTC. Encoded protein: CASSLAGQGADEQYF.

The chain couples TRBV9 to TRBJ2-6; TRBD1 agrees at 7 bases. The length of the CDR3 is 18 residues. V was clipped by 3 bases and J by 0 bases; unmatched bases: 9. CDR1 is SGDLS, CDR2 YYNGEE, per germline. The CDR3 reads CASSAPLGQVSGANVLTF. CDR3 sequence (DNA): TGTGCCAGCAGCGCTCCCCTAGGACAGGTCTCTGGGGCCAACGTCCTGACTTTC. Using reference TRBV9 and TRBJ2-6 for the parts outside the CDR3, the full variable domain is DSGVTQTPKHLITATGQRVTLRCSPRSGDLSVYWYQQSLDQGLQFLIQYYNGEERAKGNILERFSAQQFPDLHSELNLSSLELGDSALYFCASSAPLGQVSGANVLTFGAGSRLTVL.

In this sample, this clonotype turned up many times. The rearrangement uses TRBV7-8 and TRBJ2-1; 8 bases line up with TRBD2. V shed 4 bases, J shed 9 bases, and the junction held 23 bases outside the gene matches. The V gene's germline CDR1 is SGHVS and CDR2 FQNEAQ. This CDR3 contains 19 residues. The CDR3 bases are TGTGCCAGCAGCTCCAGAACCGCACTAGCGGCCCAAGGGGGGGGTGAGCAGTTCTTC. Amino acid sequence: CASSSRTALAAQGGGEQFF.

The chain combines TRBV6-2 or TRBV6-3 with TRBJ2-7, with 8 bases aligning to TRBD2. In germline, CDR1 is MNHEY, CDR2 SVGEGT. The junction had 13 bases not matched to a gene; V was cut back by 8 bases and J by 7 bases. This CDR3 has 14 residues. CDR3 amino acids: CASSYFSGKKEQYF. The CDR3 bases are TGTGCCAGCTCATACTTTAGCGGGAAGAAGGAGCAGTACTTC.

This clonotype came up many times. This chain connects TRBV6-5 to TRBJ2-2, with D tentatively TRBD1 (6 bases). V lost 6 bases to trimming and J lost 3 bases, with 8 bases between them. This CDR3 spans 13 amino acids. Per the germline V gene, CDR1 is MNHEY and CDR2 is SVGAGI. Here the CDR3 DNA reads TGTGCCAGCAGGTACAGGGACACCGGGGAGCTGTTTTTT. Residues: CASRYRDTGELFF.

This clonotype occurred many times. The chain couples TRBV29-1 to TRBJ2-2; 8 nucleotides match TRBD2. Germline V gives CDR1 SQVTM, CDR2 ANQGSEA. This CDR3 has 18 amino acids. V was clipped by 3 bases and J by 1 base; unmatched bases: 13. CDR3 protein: CSVEFWGGLAGNTGELFF. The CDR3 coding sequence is TGCAGCGTTGAGTTCTGGGGCGGGCTAGCGGGGAACACCGGGGAGCTGTTTTTT.

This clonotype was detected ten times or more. Here the CDR3 reads CASTRDRGDQPQHF. DNA for the CDR3: TGTGCCAGCACCCGGGACAGGGGGGATCAGCCCCAGCATTTT. The chain is built from TRBV2 and TRBJ1-5; TRBD1 aligns across 11 bases. Trimming cost V 7 bases and J 5 bases; bases outside gene matches: 4. The germline CDR1 and CDR2 sequences are SNHLY and FYNNEI. The CDR3 is 14 residues long.

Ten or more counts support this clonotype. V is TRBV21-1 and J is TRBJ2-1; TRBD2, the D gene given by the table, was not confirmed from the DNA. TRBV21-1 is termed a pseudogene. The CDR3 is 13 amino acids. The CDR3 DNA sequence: TGTGCCAGCAGCAAAGAGGGCAGTCATGAGCAGTTCTTC. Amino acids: CASSKEGSHEQFF.

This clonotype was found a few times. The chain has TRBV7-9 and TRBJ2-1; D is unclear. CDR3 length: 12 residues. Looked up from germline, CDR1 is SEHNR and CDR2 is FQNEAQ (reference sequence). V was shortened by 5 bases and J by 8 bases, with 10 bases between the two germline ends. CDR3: CASSELPYEQFF. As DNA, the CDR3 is TGTGCCAGCAGCGAATTGCCCTATGAGCAGTTCTTC.

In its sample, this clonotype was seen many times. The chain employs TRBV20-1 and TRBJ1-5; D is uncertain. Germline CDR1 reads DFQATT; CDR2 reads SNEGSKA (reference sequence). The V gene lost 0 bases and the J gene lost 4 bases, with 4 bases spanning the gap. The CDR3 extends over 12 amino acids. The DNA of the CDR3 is TGCAGTGCTAGAGAGTTTAATCAGCCCCAGCATTTT. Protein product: CSAREFNQPQHF.

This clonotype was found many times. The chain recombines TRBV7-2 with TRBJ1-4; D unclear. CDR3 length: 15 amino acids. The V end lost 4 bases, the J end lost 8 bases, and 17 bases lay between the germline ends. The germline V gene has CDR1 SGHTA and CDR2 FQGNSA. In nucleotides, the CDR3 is TGTGCCAGCAGCTGGTTCGGAAGCCGCGGCGAAAAACTGTTTTTT. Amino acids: CASSWFGSRGEKLFF.

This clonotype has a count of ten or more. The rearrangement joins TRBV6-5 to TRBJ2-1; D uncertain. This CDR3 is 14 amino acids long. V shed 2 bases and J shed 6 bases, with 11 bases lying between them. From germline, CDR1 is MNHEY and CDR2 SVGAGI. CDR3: CASSYARESNEQFF. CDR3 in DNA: TGTGCCAGCAGTTACGCCAGAGAGAGCAATGAGCAGTTCTTC.

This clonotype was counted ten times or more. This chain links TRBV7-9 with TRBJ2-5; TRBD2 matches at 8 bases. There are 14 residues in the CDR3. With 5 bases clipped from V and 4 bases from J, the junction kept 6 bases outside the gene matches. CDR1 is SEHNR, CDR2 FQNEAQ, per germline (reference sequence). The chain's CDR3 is CASSPGAGGETQYF. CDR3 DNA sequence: TGTGCCAGCAGCCCCGGGGCGGGAGGAGAGACCCAGTACTTC.

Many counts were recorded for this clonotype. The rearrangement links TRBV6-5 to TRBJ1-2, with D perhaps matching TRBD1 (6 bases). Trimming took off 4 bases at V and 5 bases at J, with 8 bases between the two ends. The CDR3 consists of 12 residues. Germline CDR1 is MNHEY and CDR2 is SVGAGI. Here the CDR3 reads CASSFQGYGYTF. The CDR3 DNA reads TGTGCCAGCAGTTTTCAGGGGTATGGCTACACCTTC.

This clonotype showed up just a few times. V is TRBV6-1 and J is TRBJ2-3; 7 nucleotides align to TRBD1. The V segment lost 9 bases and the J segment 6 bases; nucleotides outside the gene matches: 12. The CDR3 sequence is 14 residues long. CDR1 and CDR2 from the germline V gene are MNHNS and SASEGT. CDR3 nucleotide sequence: TGTGCCAGTAGTCTTACACAGGGGTGGGATACGCAGTATTTT. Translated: CASSLTQGWDTQYF.